This TCR beta chain comes out of a study of shared clonotypes between healthy human individuals. The study's findings and limits: Limited genetic and exposure-history diversity came from having few donors. Naive subsets usually exceeded memory subsets in estimated richness.

Some clones are missing from TCRdb's copy, which holds only in-frame ones; the method was immunoSEQ multiplex PCR. The sample holds millions of clones, 95% seen once. A split of CD4+ cells into CD45RA+ naive and CD45RA-negative memory subsets was performed. Worth noting for this clone: Its antigen is unidentified.

Germline trimming cut 5 bases from V and 4 bases from J; bases unmatched to any gene: 8. The CDR3 is 14 residues long. CDR1 and CDR2 (germline): KGHSH, LQKENI. The sequence was obtained from a man aged 18 to 35 in good health. Sequencing used naive CD4+ T cells sorted from blood. Subset noted: CD45RA+ positively selected. The chain combines TRBV18 with TRBJ2-7; 7 bases are a match to TRBD1. The CDR3 reads CASSGPGQRYEQYF. The DNA of the CDR3 is TGTGCCAGCTCAGGACCGGGACAGCGTTACGAGCAGTACTTC.